The next 16 T cell receptor beta chains were all read from a single sample in a study of blood T cell repertoires in COVID-19. Only in-frame clones appear in the TCRdb table, and some are missing; sequencing was by immunoSEQ multiplex PCR. The sample consists of roughly 260,000 clones, approximately 82% of them appearing once. The sample consisted of peripheral blood. These receptors originate from a woman younger than 30 with acute or convalescent COVID-19.

V usage is TRBV30 and J usage is TRBJ2-3, with TRBD2 identical over 7 bases. CDR1 and CDR2 from the germline V gene are GTSNPN and SVGIG (reference sequence). The length of the CDR3 is 13 residues. Trimming at V came to 7 bases and at J to 9 bases, leaving 13 bases not matched to a gene. CDR3 region: CASPTPYGGTQYF. CDR3 sequence (DNA): TGTGCCTCCCCGACCCCCTACGGGGGGACGCAGTATTTT.

This clone was seen a single time. The chain links TRBV29-1 to TRBJ2-7; TRBD1 matches 7 bases. Germline values: CDR1 SQVTM, CDR2 ANQGSEA. The CDR3 extends over 14 amino acids. V shed 6 bases and J 3 bases; nucleotides not matched to a gene: 11. The CDR3, as DNA: TGCAGCGTCCGGCAGACCGGGACAGTCTACGAGCAGTACTTC. Amino acid sequence: CSVRQTGTVYEQYF.

This chain joins TRBV12-3 or TRBV12-4 and TRBJ2-1, with 8 positions matching TRBD2. This CDR3 contains 12 residues. Trimming took 11 bases from V and 9 from J; bases not matched to a gene: 9. DNA for the CDR3: TGTGCCCAGGGCCTAGCGGGTACTGAGCAGTTCTTC. This translates into CAQGLAGTEQFF.

The J gene is TRBJ2-7, the V gene TRBV6-2 or TRBV6-3; a possible D gene is TRBD2 (6 bases). Trimming left V 4 bases short and J 6 bases short, with 13 bases between. The germline gives CDR1 MNHEY, CDR2 SVGEGT. The CDR3 has 13 residues. CDR3 nucleotide sequence: TGTGCCAGCAGTTCCATGTCTAGCGCCGAGCAGTACTTC. It translates to CASSSMSSAEQYF.

This CDR3 is CATSDPGTGADSYNSPLHF. DNA of the CDR3: TGTGCCACCAGTGACCCAGGGACAGGGGCCGACTCCTATAATTCACCCCTCCACTTT. This chain connects TRBV24-1 to TRBJ1-6, with 10 bases that match TRBD1. This CDR3 region has 19 residues. The V and J ends lost 4 bases and 0 bases, in that order; junction bases with no gene match: 8. Germline lookup yields CDR1 KGHDR and CDR2 SFDVKD.

There are a few counts of this clone. The chain carries TRBV6-5 and TRBJ1-1; unclear D gene. CDR1 and CDR2 (germline): MNHEY, SVGAGI. The CDR3 length is 11 residues. V was trimmed by 7 bases and J by 5 bases, leaving 8 bases between them. CDR3 region: CASNTETEAFF. The CDR3 nucleotides read TGTGCCAGCAATACAGAGACTGAAGCTTTCTTT.

V and J are TRBV12-2 and TRBJ1-6. TRBV12-2 is a recognized pseudogene. The CDR3 length is 15 residues. The CDR3 region is CASRTGGRWNSPLHF. The DNA for the CDR3 is TGTGCAAGTCGCACCGGGGGGCGGTGGAATTCACCCCTCCACTTT.

The genes are TRBV5-1 and TRBJ1-2; D gene unclear. The V and J ends lost 4 bases and 9 bases respectively, with 19 bases between them. The CDR3 is made up of 14 amino acids. Germline CDR1 reads SGHRS; CDR2 reads YFSETQ. CDR3 sequence (DNA): TGCGCCAGCAGCGAGGCCCCCCCGGCGCCTAGCTACACCTTC. Translated, it gives CASSEAPPAPSYTF. Together with reference TRBV5-1 and TRBJ1-2, the CDR3 gives the full variable domain: KAGVTQTPRYLIKTRGQQVTLSCSPISGHRSVSWYQQTPGQGLQFLFEYFSETQRNKGNFPGRFSGRQFSNSRSEMNVSTLELGDSALYLCASSEAPPAPSYTFGSGTRLTVV.

Turning to this clone: Different DNA sequences within this sample yield the same CDR3. The chain recombines TRBV27 with TRBJ1-6; D is perhaps TRBD1 (5 bases). The CDR3 totals 15 residues. Germline CDR1 MNHEY, CDR2 SMNVEV (reference sequence). Trimming took off 2 bases at V and 3 bases at J, with 8 bases between the two ends. CDR3 region: CASSLGGGYNSPLHF. DNA for the CDR3: TGTGCCAGCAGTTTAGGGGGGGGCTATAATTCACCCCTCCACTTT.

This sequence joins TRBV6-1 and TRBJ1-2; no clear D. V dropped 1 base and J dropped 4 bases, with 13 bases sitting between them. Germline V CDR1 and CDR2: MNHNS, SASEGT. CDR3 size: 15 residues. As DNA, the CDR3 is TGTGCCAGCAGTGAAGGGGCGATGCCCATCTATGGCTACACCTTC. As protein: CASSEGAMPIYGYTF.

The rearrangement uses TRBV6-2 or TRBV6-3 and TRBJ1-2, with D unresolved. This CDR3 region has 15 residues. Per germline, CDR1 MNHEY and CDR2 SVGEGT. V was pared by 2 bases and J by 4 bases, with 14 bases between. CDR3 sequence (DNA): TGTGCCAGCAGTTACCAAGCCGACAAGCCCTATGGCTACACCTTC. As protein: CASSYQADKPYGYTF.

J is TRBJ1-1 and V is TRBV28; no definite D call. Trimming stripped 5 bases from V and 0 bases from J, with 13 bases between. The CDR3 runs 15 residues. In germline, CDR1 is MDHEN, CDR2 SYDVKM. The CDR3 DNA reads as TGTGCCAGCAGTGTGGGCCTTCTGTTGAACACTGAAGCTTTCTTT. This gives the protein CASSVGLLLNTEAFF.

The V gene is TRBV7-9, the J gene TRBJ2-4, with 7 bases aligning to TRBD1. Trimming removed 6 bases from V and 7 bases from J; junction bases left unmatched: 6. Germline CDR1 SEHNR, CDR2 FQNEAQ (reference sequence). The CDR3 covers 13 residues. This CDR3 reads CASRRGTENIQYF. CDR3 bases: TGTGCCAGCAGAAGAGGGACAGAGAACATTCAGTACTTC.

The rearrangement links TRBV27 to TRBJ1-2, with 11 bases fitting TRBD1. Trimming took 4 bases from V and 6 from J; bases not matched to a gene: 7. The CDR3 is made up of 15 amino acids. Germline assignment: CDR1 MNHEY and CDR2 SMNVEV (reference sequence). DNA of the CDR3: TGTGCCAGCAGTTGGGACAGGGGGATAATCCATGGCTACACCTTC. As protein: CASSWDRGIIHGYTF.

The CDR3 coding sequence is TGTGCCAGCAGTTCCGGGACTCTGAACTACGAGCAGTACTTC. Its protein product is CASSSGTLNYEQYF. The chain recombines TRBV6-5 with TRBJ2-7; TRBD2 might be the D (6 bases). Germline-derived CDR1 and CDR2 are MNHEY and SVGAGI. This CDR3 is 14 amino acids long. Deletions cut 4 bases from V and 3 bases from J, with 13 bases between.

The chain uses TRBV7-6 and TRBJ1-1; a weak D match, TRBD1 (5 bases). CDR1 is SGHVS, CDR2 FNYEAQ, per germline. The V end was cut by 5 bases, the J end by 2 bases, with 12 bases between. CDR3 length: 14 residues. Written as DNA, the CDR3 is TGTGCCAGCAGCAAAAAAACAGGTAACACTGAAGCTTTCTTT. It specifies CASSKKTGNTEAFF.